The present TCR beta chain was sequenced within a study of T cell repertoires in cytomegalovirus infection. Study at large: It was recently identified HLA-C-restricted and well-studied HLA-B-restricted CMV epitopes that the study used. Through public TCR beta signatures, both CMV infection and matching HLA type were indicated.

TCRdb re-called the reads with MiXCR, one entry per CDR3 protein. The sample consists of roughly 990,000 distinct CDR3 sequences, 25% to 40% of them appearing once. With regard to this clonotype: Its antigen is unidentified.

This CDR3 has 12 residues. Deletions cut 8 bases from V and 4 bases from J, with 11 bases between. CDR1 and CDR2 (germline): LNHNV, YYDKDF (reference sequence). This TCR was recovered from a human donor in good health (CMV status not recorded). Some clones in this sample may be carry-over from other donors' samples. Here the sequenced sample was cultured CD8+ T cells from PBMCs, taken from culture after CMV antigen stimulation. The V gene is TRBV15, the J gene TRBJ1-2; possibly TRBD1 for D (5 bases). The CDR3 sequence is CATWDAFYGYTF. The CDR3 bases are TGTGCCACCTGGGACGCCTTCTATGGCTACACCTTC. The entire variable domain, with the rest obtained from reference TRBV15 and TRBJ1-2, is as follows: DAMVIQNPRYQVTQFGKPVTLSCSQTLNHNVMYWYQQKSSQAPKLLFHYYDKDFNNEADTPDNFQSRRPNTSFCFLDIRSPGLGDTAMYLCATWDAFYGYTFGSGTRLTVV.